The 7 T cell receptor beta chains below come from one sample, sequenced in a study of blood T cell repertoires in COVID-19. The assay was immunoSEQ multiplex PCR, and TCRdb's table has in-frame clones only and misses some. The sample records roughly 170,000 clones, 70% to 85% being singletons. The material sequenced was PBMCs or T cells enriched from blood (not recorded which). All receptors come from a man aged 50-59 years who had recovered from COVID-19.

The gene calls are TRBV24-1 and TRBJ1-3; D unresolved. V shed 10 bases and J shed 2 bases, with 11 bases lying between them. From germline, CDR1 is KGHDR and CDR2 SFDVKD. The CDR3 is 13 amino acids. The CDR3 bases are TGTGCCACACAAGAGCGGGCTGGAAACACCATATATTTT. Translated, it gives CATQERAGNTIYF.

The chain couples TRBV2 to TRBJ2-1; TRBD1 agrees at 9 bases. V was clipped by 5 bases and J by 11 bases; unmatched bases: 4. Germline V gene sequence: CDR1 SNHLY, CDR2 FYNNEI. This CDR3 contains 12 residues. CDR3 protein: CASSKDRGKQFF. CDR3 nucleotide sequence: TGTGCCAGCAGTAAGGACAGGGGAAAGCAGTTCTTC.

The CDR3 is CASSLGSRSGDPYEQYF. The CDR3 DNA follows: TGTGCCAGCAGCTTAGGGTCCCGGAGCGGGGATCCTTACGAGCAGTACTTC. The rearrangement links TRBV7-9 to TRBJ2-7, with 7 nucleotides matching TRBD2. V lost 1 base to trimming and J lost 4 bases; unmatched junction nucleotides: 13. Germline values: CDR1 SEHNR, CDR2 FQNEAQ (reference sequence). CDR3 size: 17 residues.

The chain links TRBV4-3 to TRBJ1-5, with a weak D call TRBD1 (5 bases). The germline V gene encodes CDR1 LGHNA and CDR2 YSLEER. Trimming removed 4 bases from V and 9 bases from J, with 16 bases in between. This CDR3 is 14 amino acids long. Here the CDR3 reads CASSPTWTGGPQHF. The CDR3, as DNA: TGCGCCAGCAGCCCCACATGGACGGGGGGGCCCCAGCATTTT.

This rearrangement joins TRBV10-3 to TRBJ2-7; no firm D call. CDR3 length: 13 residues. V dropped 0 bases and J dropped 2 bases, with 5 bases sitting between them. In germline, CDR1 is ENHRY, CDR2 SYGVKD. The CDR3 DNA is TGTGCCATCAGTGAGTCGGCAGCCTACGAGCAGTACTTC. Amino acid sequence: CAISESAAYEQYF.

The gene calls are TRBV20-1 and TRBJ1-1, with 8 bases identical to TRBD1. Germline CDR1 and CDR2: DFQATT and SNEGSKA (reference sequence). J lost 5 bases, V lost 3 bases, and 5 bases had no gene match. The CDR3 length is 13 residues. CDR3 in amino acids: CSASRDRGTEAFF. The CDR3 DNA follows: TGCAGTGCTAGTCGCGACAGGGGTACTGAAGCTTTCTTT.

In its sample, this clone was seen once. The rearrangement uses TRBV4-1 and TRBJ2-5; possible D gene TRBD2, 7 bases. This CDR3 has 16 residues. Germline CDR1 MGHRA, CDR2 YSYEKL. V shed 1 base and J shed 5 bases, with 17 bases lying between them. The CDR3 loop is CASSQGDGGGLETQYF. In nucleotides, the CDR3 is TGCGCCAGCAGCCAAGGGGATGGGGGGGGCCTGGAGACCCAGTACTTC.